Included here is one T cell receptor (beta chain) sequence, with context. This clone was recorded once. This receptor's antigen is unknown. No per-base quality is available; no much larger clone lies one base away. For CDR1 and CDR2, the germline V gene (reference sequence) lists PRHDT and FYEKMQ. Unmatched junction bases come to 5, with V trimmed by 5 bases and J by 4 bases. The CDR3 has 14 amino acids, counting the end cysteine and phenylalanine. Only the CDR3 part of the read is kept: 42 bases, read in frame from the first base. The QIAamp DNA FFPE kit was used to extract genomic DNA from formalin-fixed paraffin-embedded autopsy tissue. This sample was taken from a study of T cell repertoires in MIS-A myocarditis (dated by TCRdb to the early 2020s). The immunoSEQ bias-controlled multiplex PCR was used to amplify TCRbeta CDR3 regions, which were then sequenced at high throughput. Under the source paper's analysis protocol: The immunoSEQ vendor pipeline collapsed and filtered the CDR3 sequences so that the abundance and frequency of each unique TCRbeta CDR3 could be quantified. Dominant CDR3 amino acid sequences were clustered with SARS-CoV-2-specific ImmuneCODE TCRbeta sequences by CD-HIT using a 90% global sequence identity threshold. Clones with frequencies of 0.1 to 1 were classed as hyperexpanded, and 0.01 to 0.1 as large. CDR3 amino acid sequences and V and J gene assignments of dominant clones were confirmed with MiXCR. The R stringdist package was used to compute Levenshtein distances between the patient clonotypes and the ImmuneCODE hits. This immuneACCESS table, as held by TCRdb, lists in-frame sequences with V and J called but not all clones. Of the missing ones, under half trace to an unresolved V gene in checked studies; the others have no known cause. V and J calls and clone size are those listed in that table; D and trimming were worked out from the DNA. This sample holds around 10,000 clones; about 89% were observed only once. Together, the top ten hold 2% to 2.5% of the sample.

The clonotype originates from a young man with fulminant myocarditis from multisystem inflammatory syndrome in adults (MIS-A) after COVID-19. The sequencing input was thoracic lymph node tissue obtained at autopsy. The sequence links TRBV13 to TRBJ2-7; 10 of the junction bases match TRBD1. The DNA sequence follows: TGTGCCAGCAGCGGATGGGACAGGGGATACGAGCAGTACTTC. Its protein product is CASSGWDRGYEQYF.